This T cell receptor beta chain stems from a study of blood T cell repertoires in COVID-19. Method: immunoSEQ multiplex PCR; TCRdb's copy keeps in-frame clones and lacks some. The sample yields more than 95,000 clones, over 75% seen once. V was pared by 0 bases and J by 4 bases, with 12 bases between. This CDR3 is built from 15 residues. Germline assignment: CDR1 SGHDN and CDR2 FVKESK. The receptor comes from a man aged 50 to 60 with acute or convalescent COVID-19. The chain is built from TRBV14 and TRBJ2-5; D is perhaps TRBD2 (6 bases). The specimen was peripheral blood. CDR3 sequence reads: CASSQEYRRGETQYF. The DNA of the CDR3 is TGTGCCAGCAGCCAAGAGTATCGGAGGGGAGAGACCCAGTACTTC.